This TCR beta chain was recorded in a study of shared clonotypes between healthy human individuals. Background on the study: Ranging from 18 to 49 in age, donors were two women and three men. Three plates each covered CD4 naive and memory; CD8 naive two, CD8 memory one.

CDR3 length equals 13 residues. Germline CDR1 SQVTM, CDR2 ANQGSEA. J was trimmed by 1 base and V by 7 bases; bases with no gene match: 5. Regarding the study as a whole: Measured sharing among donors was expected to vary with sequencing depth. Naive CD4 clonotypes overlapped across several donors at roughly 5%.

Produced via immunoSEQ multiplex PCR; TCRdb's table is partial and in-frame only. The sample carries over 800,000 clones, nearly 95% recorded once. As for this clone: Its target is not known.

Naive CD8 cells comprised CD45RO-negative, CCR7-positively selected cells, excluding terminally differentiated effector memory CD45RA+ cells. Sequenced material: naive CD8+ T cells sorted from blood. The chain links TRBV29-1 to TRBJ1-1; 8 bases agree with TRBD1. The receptor was derived from a man aged 30-40 years in good health. Here the CDR3 reads CSASGGRNTEAFF. The CDR3 nucleotides read TGCAGCGCATCAGGGGGCCGGAACACTGAAGCTTTCTTT. Filled out from reference TRBV29-1 and TRBJ1-1, the complete variable domain reads SAVISQKPSRDICQRGTSLTIQCQVDSQVTMMFWYRQQPGQSLTLIATANQGSEATYESGFVIDKFPISRPNLTFSTLTVSNMSPEDSSIYLCSASGGRNTEAFFGQGTRLTVV.